Presented here are 20 T cell receptor beta chains from one specimen sequenced in a study of shared clonotypes between healthy human individuals. Generated by immunoSEQ multiplex PCR, the TCRdb table keeps only in-frame clones and is missing some. In the table there are 2,500,000 or so clones, about 90% of which are singletons. The source material was naive CD4+ T cells from PBMCs. Subset reported: CD45RA+ positively selected. The receptors here all came from a man aged 18 to 30 in good health. Some clones in this sample may be carry-over from other donors' samples.

This chain connects TRBV6-6 to TRBJ1-4; D possibly corresponds to TRBD1 (5 bases). V was trimmed by 0 bases and J by 8 bases, leaving 13 bases between them. CDR1 and CDR2 from the germline V gene are MNHNY and SVGAGI (reference sequence). The CDR3 spans 15 residues. The CDR3 region has the DNA TGTGCCAGCAGTTACTCCCTTGGGGCCGGGGAAAAACTGTTTTTT. It yields the protein CASSYSLGAGEKLFF.

The chain carries TRBV14 and TRBJ2-5; 11 bases align to TRBD1. The CDR3 consists of 20 residues. V lost 4 bases, J lost 0 bases, and 16 bases stayed unmatched. Germline V gives CDR1 SGHDN, CDR2 FVKESK. The CDR3 here is CASSPTGRTGGYWYQETQYF. CDR3 in DNA: TGTGCCAGCAGCCCAACGGGGAGGACAGGGGGCTACTGGTACCAAGAGACCCAGTACTTC.

The table lists this clone with a count of one. The chain recombines TRBV18 with TRBJ2-1; perhaps TRBD2 as D (6 bases). The CDR3 is 14 amino acids. Germline V gives CDR1 KGHSH, CDR2 LQKENI. Trimming cost V 3 bases and J 9 bases, with 15 bases left between them. The DNA of the CDR3 is TGTGCCAGCTCACCTCAAGTTAGCGGCGGTGAGCAGTTCTTC. It codes for CASSPQVSGGEQFF.

This sequence joins TRBV4-1 and TRBJ1-1, with D possibly being TRBD1 (6 bases). V lost 0 bases to trimming and J lost 8 bases, with 16 bases between them. Per germline, CDR1 MGHRA and CDR2 YSYEKL. The CDR3 sequence is 15 residues long. The CDR3 loop is CASSQDSGGQVEAFF. The CDR3 DNA follows: TGCGCCAGCAGCCAAGATTCTGGGGGCCAAGTCGAAGCTTTCTTT.

The V and J genes are TRBV5-1 and TRBJ2-1, with D unresolved. The V and J ends lost 2 bases and 6 bases respectively, with 3 bases between them. The CDR3 covers 11 residues. Germline-derived CDR1 and CDR2 are SGHRS and YFSETQ. For the CDR3, the DNA is TGCGCCAGCAGCTTCCTCAATGAGCAGTTCTTC. Its protein is CASSFLNEQFF.

This sequence joins TRBV14 and TRBJ2-1; possible D gene TRBD1, 5 bases. Trimming removed 3 bases at V and 11 bases at J, with 8 bases between. The CDR3 has 11 amino acids. The V gene's germline CDR1 is SGHDN and CDR2 FVKESK. CDR3 residues: CASSHGQKQFF. The CDR3 bases are TGTGCCAGCAGCCACGGACAAAAGCAGTTCTTC.

The rearrangement links TRBV11-2 to TRBJ2-1, with D possibly being TRBD1 (6 bases). The V and J ends lost 0 bases and 4 bases respectively, with 19 bases between them. Germline V gene sequence: CDR1 SGHAT, CDR2 FQNNGV. This CDR3 has 18 amino acids. Written as DNA, the CDR3 is TGTGCCAGCAGCTTAGAGGGTCCACAGGGCATACCATACAATGAGCAGTTCTTC. This encodes CASSLEGPQGIPYNEQFF.

Concerning this clone itself: Other DNA sequences in the same sample also yield this CDR3. V gene TRBV5-1 combines with J gene TRBJ2-3; D uncertain. The germline V gene has CDR1 SGHRS and CDR2 YFSETQ. The CDR3 sequence is 13 residues long. V was cut by 4 bases and J by 3 bases, with 9 bases left in between. The CDR3 loop is CASSLQGTDTQYF. The CDR3 DNA sequence: TGCGCCAGCAGCCTTCAAGGGACAGATACGCAGTATTTT.

Remarks on this clone: A junction end diverges from the germline sequence, so it may reflect a read error. The chain couples TRBV30 to TRBJ2-3; 10 nucleotides align to TRBD2. The V gene's germline CDR1 is GTSNPN and CDR2 SVGIG (reference sequence). The CDR3 sequence is 14 residues long. The DNA of the CDR3 is TGTGCTTGGAAAGCTAGCGGGAGTAGGTATACGCAGTATTTT. Residues: CAWKASGSRYTQYF.

The rearrangement links TRBV9 to TRBJ2-2; no clear D. This CDR3 region has 13 residues. With 5 bases removed from V and 5 bases from J, the gap between germline ends came to 10 bases. Germline V gene lookup returns CDR1 SGDLS and CDR2 YYNGEE. The CDR3 region has the DNA TGTGCCAGCAGTGACCCGGGTACCGGGGAGCTGTTTTTT. Protein sequence: CASSDPGTGELFF.

This chain uses TRBV28 with TRBJ2-7, with a possible D match to TRBD1 (5 bases). V lost 3 bases, J lost 4 bases, and 13 bases lay in between. This CDR3 has 14 residues. Germline V gene sequence: CDR1 MDHEN, CDR2 SYDVKM. The CDR3 protein is CASSFRRENYEQYF. CDR3 DNA sequence: TGTGCCAGCAGTTTTCGCAGGGAAAATTACGAGCAGTACTTC. The whole variable domain, filled in from reference TRBV28 and TRBJ2-7, reads DVKVTQSSRYLVKRTGEKVFLECVQDMDHENMFWYRQDPGLGLRLIYFSYDVKMKEKGDIPEGYSVSREKKERFSLILESASTNQTSMYLCASSFRRENYEQYFGPGTRLTVT.

The sample holds one count of this clone. The chain carries TRBV5-4 and TRBJ2-7; TRBD1 aligns across 8 bases. Per germline, CDR1 SGHNT and CDR2 YYREEE (reference sequence). This CDR3 region has 15 residues. Trimming took 2 bases from V and 1 from J; bases not matched to a gene: 5. This chain's CDR3 is CASSLKRQGSYEQYF. CDR3 bases: TGTGCCAGCAGCTTAAAAAGACAGGGGTCCTACGAGCAGTACTTC.

The chain couples TRBV5-1 to TRBJ1-3; no definite D call. CDR1 is SGHRS and CDR2 is YFSETQ in the germline V gene. The CDR3 runs to 16 residues. Trimming removed 0 bases at V and 0 bases at J, with 10 bases between. The DNA of the CDR3 is TGCGCCAGCAGCTTGGGCAACTCCGGCTCTGGAAACACCATATATTTT. Translation gives CASSLGNSGSGNTIYF.

The rearrangement links TRBV30 to TRBJ1-1; D gene unclear. The germline CDR1 and CDR2 sequences are GTSNPN and SVGIG (reference sequence). CDR3 length: 15 residues. V lost 3 bases, J lost 5 bases, and 19 bases lay in between. As DNA, the CDR3 is TGTGCCTGGAGAAATAAATATCGGGGAAAAACTGAAGCTTTCTTT. This translates into CAWRNKYRGKTEAFF.

V is TRBV5-1 and J is TRBJ2-1, with unresolved D. The V gene's germline CDR1 is SGHRS and CDR2 YFSETQ. The CDR3 runs 14 residues. V dropped 9 bases and J dropped 6 bases, with 19 bases sitting between them. Here the CDR3 reads CATKYETAGNEQFF. The CDR3 nucleotides are TGCGCCACCAAGTATGAGACGGCCGGCAATGAGCAGTTCTTC. Complete variable domain (other parts from reference TRBV5-1 and TRBJ2-1): KAGVTQTPRYLIKTRGQQVTLSCSPISGHRSVSWYQQTPGQGLQFLFEYFSETQRNKGNFPGRFSGRQFSNSRSEMNVSTLELGDSALYLCATKYETAGNEQFFGPGTRLTVL.

The rearrangement links TRBV2 to TRBJ2-1, with D unresolved. This CDR3 comprises 13 residues. The V end was cut by 5 bases, the J end by 0 bases, with 5 bases between. Germline loops: CDR1 SNHLY, CDR2 FYNNEI. The CDR3 DNA reads as TGTGCCAGCAGTAGAATCTCCTACAATGAGCAGTTCTTC. Its protein is CASSRISYNEQFF.

The chain has TRBV18 and TRBJ2-5; D is unclear. V gave up 8 bases and J gave up 2 bases, with 12 bases separating them. The CDR3 consists of 13 residues. Germline CDR1 is KGHSH and CDR2 is LQKENI. The CDR3 sequence is CASRIRPQETQYF. CDR3 sequence (DNA): TGTGCCAGCCGAATCAGGCCTCAAGAGACCCAGTACTTC.

Comments on this clone: One end of the junction is discordant with germline, which a read error may explain. In the same sample, other DNA sequences code for this CDR3. The V and J genes are TRBV5-1 and TRBJ1-5, with 8 bases lining up with TRBD1. Germline assignment: CDR1 SGHRS and CDR2 YFSETQ. The CDR3 extends over 14 amino acids. CDR3 DNA sequence: TGCGCCAGCAGCACCGGACAGGGAAATCAGCCCCAACATTTT. Translated, it gives CASSTGQGNQPQHF.

The chain combines TRBV5-1 with TRBJ2-3; TRBD2 is a possible D gene (7 bases). Germline CDR1 and CDR2: SGHRS and YFSETQ. The CDR3 covers 14 residues. The V end lost 4 bases, the J end lost 6 bases, and 15 bases lay between the germline ends. The CDR3 nucleotides read TGCGCCAGCAGCAAGGGAGGGAGGGGGGATACGCAGTATTTT. Its protein is CASSKGGRGDTQYF.

The CDR3, as DNA: TGTGCCAGCAGCTTAATAAGCCTCACCGGGGAGCTGTTTTTT. Protein product: CASSLISLTGELFF. This chain uses TRBV7-2 with TRBJ2-2, with D uncertain. The CDR3 length is 14 residues. The V end lost 2 bases, the J end lost 4 bases, and 8 bases lay between the germline ends. CDR1 and CDR2 (germline): SGHTA, FQGNSA.